A single sample is the source of the 27 T cell receptor beta chains below, sequenced in a study of cytomegalovirus exposure and HLA in healthy donors. Primers included in the PCR were 60 Vbeta and 13 Jbeta primers. Some clones are missing from TCRdb's copy, which holds only in-frame ones; the method was immunoSEQ multiplex PCR. The top ten clones hold roughly 5.2% of a sample with 150,000 to 200,000 clones, approximately 80% of them seen once. The source material was PBMCs. Receptors were obtained from a young woman in good health and CMV-seropositive.

V usage is TRBV14 and J usage is TRBJ2-7; 8 bases are shared with TRBD2. With 8 bases clipped from V and 0 bases from J, the junction kept 6 bases outside the gene matches. CDR3 length equals 14 residues. The germline V gene encodes CDR1 SGHDN and CDR2 FVKESK. As DNA, the CDR3 is TGTGCCAGCTCTCGGGGGGGGAGCTCCTACGAGCAGTACTTC. This translates into CASSRGGSSYEQYF.

This rearrangement joins TRBV6-1 to TRBJ1-5; TRBD1 aligns across 8 bases. The germline CDR1 and CDR2 sequences are MNHNS and SASEGT. There are 15 residues in the CDR3. V was clipped by 5 bases and J by 4 bases; unmatched bases: 7. CDR3 DNA: TGTGCCAGCAGTAGAACGACAGGGGAAAATCAGCCCCAGCATTTT. Amino acids: CASSRTTGENQPQHF.

The V gene is TRBV29-1, the J gene TRBJ1-2, with TRBD1 matching over 7 bases. The CDR3 has 13 residues. CDR1 is SQVTM, CDR2 ANQGSEA, per germline. V lost 7 bases and J lost 2; bases outside the gene matches: 7. The CDR3 here is CSARQGSNYGYTF. The CDR3 nucleotides are TGCAGCGCACGACAGGGCTCAAACTATGGCTACACCTTC.

V usage is TRBV15 and J usage is TRBJ1-2; perhaps TRBD1 as D (5 bases). CDR3 length: 15 residues. V was pared by 0 bases and J by 3 bases, with 11 bases between. The germline V gene encodes CDR1 LNHNV and CDR2 YYDKDF (reference sequence). The CDR3 nucleotides read TGTGCCACCAGCAGAGATCAGGACAAGTACTATGGCTACACCTTC. Translation: CATSRDQDKYYGYTF. Using reference TRBV15 and TRBJ1-2 for the parts outside the CDR3, the full variable domain is DAMVIQNPRYQVTQFGKPVTLSCSQTLNHNVMYWYQQKSSQAPKLLFHYYDKDFNNEADTPDNFQSRRPNTSFCFLDIRSPGLGDTAMYLCATSRDQDKYYGYTFGSGTRLTVV.

V usage is TRBV18 and J usage is TRBJ2-2, with 9 bases that match TRBD2. The length of the CDR3 is 15 residues. The V gene end was trimmed by 3 bases and the J gene end by 7 bases; junction bases not matched to a gene: 6. Per the germline V gene, CDR1 is KGHSH and CDR2 is LQKENI. For the CDR3, the DNA is TGTGCCAGCTCACCTCCGGGACTAGCAGTCGGGGAGCTGTTTTTT. Encoded protein: CASSPPGLAVGELFF.

As concerns this clone: One end of the junction fails to match germline, which may point to a read error. The chain employs TRBV27 and TRBJ1-5; tentative D call: TRBD1 (5 bases). CDR3 size: 15 residues. Germline loops: CDR1 MNHEY, CDR2 SMNVEV (reference sequence). Written as DNA, the CDR3 is TGTGCCAGCTCCTGGGGGGGTGGAAGCAATCGGCCCCAGCATTTT. This sequence encodes CASSWGGGSNRPQHF.

The chain uses TRBV9 and TRBJ2-7, with 7 bases matching TRBD2. CDR1 and CDR2 from the germline V gene are SGDLS and YYNGEE. The CDR3 runs 16 residues. Trimming cost V 3 bases and J 1 base; bases outside gene matches: 10. CDR3 in amino acids: CASSERSGGPSYEQYF. CDR3 nucleotides: TGTGCCAGCAGCGAACGGTCGGGGGGTCCTTCCTACGAGCAGTACTTC.

This clone appeared a single time. The V call is TRBV7-9, the J call TRBJ2-1, with 8 bases matching TRBD2. The CDR3 length is 14 residues. V dropped 7 bases and J dropped 3; count of bases not matched to a gene: 5. Germline lookup yields CDR1 SEHNR and CDR2 FQNEAQ (reference sequence). The CDR3: CASTGSGDYNEQFF. Here the CDR3 DNA reads TGTGCCAGCACGGGTAGCGGGGACTACAATGAGCAGTTCTTC.

This clone was counted only a few times. The chain couples TRBV5-6 to TRBJ1-5; TRBD1 might be the D (5 bases). Germline V CDR1 and CDR2: SGHDT, YYEEEE. This CDR3 is built from 13 residues. V was cut by 3 bases and J by 7 bases, with 11 bases left in between. For the CDR3, the DNA is TGTGCCAGCAGCTACCAGGGTTTCCAGCCCCAGCATTTT. Translated: CASSYQGFQPQHF.

The chain has TRBV7-2 and TRBJ1-1, with no clear D. This CDR3 is 19 amino acids long. Germline CDR1 SGHTA, CDR2 FQGNSA. V gave up 3 bases and J gave up 1 base, with 24 bases separating them. CDR3 sequence reads: CASSFSDQGLLLRNTEAFF. For the CDR3, the DNA is TGTGCCAGCAGCTTTTCCGACCAAGGCCTACTACTCAGGAACACTGAAGCTTTCTTT.

This chain joins TRBV6-1 and TRBJ1-1, with D perhaps TRBD1 (5 bases). Per germline, CDR1 MNHNS and CDR2 SASEGT. Trimming cost V 4 bases and J 2 bases, with 8 bases left between them. This CDR3 comprises 13 residues. The CDR3 nucleotides read TGTGCCAGCAGTGTGACAGAAAACACTGAAGCTTTCTTT. Encoded protein: CASSVTENTEAFF.

The genes are TRBV6-4 and TRBJ2-5; 8 bases agree with TRBD2. V lost 8 bases, J lost 3 bases, and 8 bases stayed unmatched. The CDR3 is made up of 14 amino acids. CDR1 is MRHNA and CDR2 is SNTAGT in the germline V gene. Written as DNA, the CDR3 is TGTGCCAGCTCTGACGATAGCGGGGAAGAGACCCAGTACTTC. Translated, it gives CASSDDSGEETQYF.

The chain uses TRBV6-5 and TRBJ1-5; 7 positions match TRBD1. V lost 5 bases, J lost 2 bases, and 6 bases stayed unmatched. This CDR3 is 15 amino acids long. Germline assignment: CDR1 MNHEY and CDR2 SVGAGI. CDR3 region: CASSPVDRGNQPQHF. CDR3 nucleotide sequence: TGTGCCAGCAGTCCCGTCGACAGGGGCAATCAGCCCCAGCATTTT.

The genes are TRBV9 and TRBJ2-1; TRBD1 agrees at 9 bases. V gave up 4 bases and J gave up 0 bases; unmatched junction bases: 2. Germline loops: CDR1 SGDLS, CDR2 YYNGEE. The CDR3 loop spans 15 amino acids. DNA for the CDR3: TGTGCCAGCAGCCTGGACAGGGGCTCCTACAATGAGCAGTTCTTC. Protein product: CASSLDRGSYNEQFF.

The CDR3 loop is CASSLAGGAPYEQFF. The CDR3 region has the DNA TGTGCCAGCAGCTTAGCCGGGGGGGCCCCCTATGAGCAGTTCTTC. The genes are TRBV11-2 and TRBJ2-1; 8 positions match TRBD2. This CDR3 is 15 amino acids long. V shed 1 base and J 8 bases; nucleotides not matched to a gene: 7. Germline CDR1 reads SGHAT; CDR2 reads FQNNGV.

The rearrangement uses TRBV4-2 and TRBJ1-2, with unresolved D. CDR3 length equals 14 residues. Germline loops: CDR1 LGHNA, CDR2 YNFKEQ. V shed 4 bases and J shed 6 bases, with 15 bases lying between them. The CDR3 reads CASSPGLALDGYTF. CDR3 in DNA: TGTGCCAGCAGCCCAGGTCTGGCCCTTGATGGCTACACCTTC.

This chain's CDR3 is CASSQDLWGTGNTEAFF. The CDR3 nucleotides read TGCGCCAGCAGCCAAGATCTTTGGGGGACTGGGAACACTGAAGCTTTCTTT. The rearrangement links TRBV4-1 to TRBJ1-1, with a weak D call TRBD1 (5 bases). This CDR3 contains 17 residues. V lost 0 bases and J 1 base, leaving 15 bases between the germline ends. Looked up from germline, CDR1 is MGHRA and CDR2 is YSYEKL.

The chain couples TRBV5-4 to TRBJ2-7, with unresolved D. The CDR3 length is 15 residues. CDR1 is SGHNT and CDR2 is YYREEE in the germline V gene (reference sequence). V shed 4 bases and J shed 2 bases, with 16 bases lying between them. The CDR3 sequence is CASSPSYVLPYEQYF. The CDR3 DNA follows: TGTGCCAGCAGCCCCTCCTACGTCTTACCCTACGAGCAGTACTTC.

The J gene is TRBJ1-5, the V gene TRBV27; 8 bases map to TRBD1. The CDR3 runs 17 residues. The germline V gene has CDR1 MNHEY and CDR2 SMNVEV (reference sequence). V dropped 6 bases and J dropped 2; count of bases not matched to a gene: 12. CDR3 sequence (DNA): TGTGCCAGCAGCCTCGGACAGGGCCGACATGGCAATCAGCCCCAGCATTTT. Encoded protein: CASSLGQGRHGNQPQHF.

The chain carries TRBV7-2 and TRBJ1-5; D is unresolved. Germline V gene sequence: CDR1 SGHTA, CDR2 FQGNSA. V lost 5 bases to trimming and J lost 5 bases, with 19 bases between them. There are 16 residues in the CDR3. The CDR3 DNA is TGTGCCAGCAGCCCCGCCCCCGGAGCGATGCATCAGCCCCAGCATTTT. It codes for CASSPAPGAMHQPQHF.

This clone was recorded once. V is TRBV5-8 and J is TRBJ2-5, with 8 positions matching TRBD2. Germline CDR1 and CDR2: SGHTS and YDEGEE. Unmatched junction bases numbered 12, after V lost 0 bases and J lost 5 bases. This CDR3 spans 17 amino acids. The CDR3 loop is CASSLARLGGGRETQYF. The DNA of the CDR3 is TGTGCCAGCAGCTTGGCTAGACTCGGCGGGGGGCGGGAGACCCAGTACTTC.

The J gene is TRBJ2-7, the V gene TRBV7-9; 7 bases map to TRBD1. The CDR3 has 13 amino acids. J was trimmed by 4 bases and V by 5 bases; bases with no gene match: 5. Germline V lookup: CDR1 SEHNR, CDR2 FQNEAQ (reference sequence). Written as DNA, the CDR3 is TGTGCCAGCAGCCAGGACAGGACTTACGAGCAGTACTTC. It is translated as CASSQDRTYEQYF.

This clone turned up a few times. The rearrangement links TRBV5-4 to TRBJ2-3; 7 nucleotides line up with TRBD1. Per the germline V gene, CDR1 is SGHNT and CDR2 is YYREEE (reference sequence). CDR3 length: 14 residues. After removal of 2 bases from V and 1 base from J, the junction contained 1 base not matched to a gene. CDR3 in amino acids: CASSFQGGTDTQYF. CDR3 in DNA: TGTGCCAGCAGCTTCCAGGGGGGCACAGATACGCAGTATTTT.

This clone was seen a handful of times. The CDR3 coding sequence is TGTGCCAGCAGCCGGGACAGGGGAGAGACCCAGTACTTC. This codes for CASSRDRGETQYF. This sequence joins TRBV7-2 and TRBJ2-5, with 10 bases lining up with TRBD1. V was pared by 5 bases and J by 4 bases, with 1 base of the junction left unmatched. Germline CDR1 SGHTA, CDR2 FQGNSA. The CDR3 length is 13 residues.

V and J are TRBV19 and TRBJ1-2; TRBD1 aligns across 9 bases. CDR3 size: 15 residues. Germline assignment: CDR1 LNHDA and CDR2 SQIVND (reference sequence). With V trimmed by 1 base and J by 4 bases, 4 bases remained unmatched. DNA of the CDR3: TGTGCCAGTAGTATAGGGGGACAGGGCGTCTATGGCTACACCTTC. Translation gives CASSIGGQGVYGYTF.

The chain has TRBV6-6 and TRBJ2-1; the match to TRBD2 covers 7 bases. Germline loops: CDR1 MNHNY, CDR2 SVGAGI (reference sequence). The CDR3 is made up of 15 amino acids. J was trimmed by 7 bases and V by 0 bases; bases with no gene match: 6. CDR3 in DNA: TGTGCCAGCAGTTACTCCAGACTAGCTAGGAATGAGCAGTTCTTC. It is translated as CASSYSRLARNEQFF.

CDR3 sequence: CASSPQGVSNQPQHF. As DNA, the CDR3 is TGTGCCAGTAGTCCACAGGGGGTTAGCAATCAGCCCCAGCATTTT. V and J are TRBV19 and TRBJ1-5; 8 nucleotides match TRBD1. Per the germline V gene, CDR1 is LNHDA and CDR2 is SQIVND (reference sequence). There are 15 residues in the CDR3. J was trimmed by 0 bases and V by 5 bases; bases with no gene match: 3.